The sequence of this T cell receptor (beta chain) was determined in a study of shared clonotypes between healthy human individuals. Turning to the study itself: Sampling drew on donors who were a couple of women and a few men aged 18 to 49.

This CDR3 comprises 15 residues. V shed 2 bases and J shed 0 bases, with 9 bases lying between them. Germline CDR1 reads SGHAT; CDR2 reads FQNNGV. TCRdb's table, derived via immunoSEQ multiplex PCR, lists solely in-frame clones and lacks some. The table records around 990,000 clones, 60% to 80% of them present only once. In the case of this clone: This sample includes further DNA sequences coding for the same CDR3.

The chain combines TRBV11-2 with TRBJ2-3; a weak D match, TRBD1 (5 bases). Sequenced material: memory CD4+ T cells from PBMCs. The subset: CD45RA-negative fraction. This clonotype was sampled from a man aged 18 to 30 in good health. Some clones in this sample may be carry-over from other donors' samples. CDR3 region: CASSLRQGSTDTQYF. DNA for the CDR3: TGTGCCAGCAGCTTAAGGCAGGGTAGCACAGATACGCAGTATTTT.